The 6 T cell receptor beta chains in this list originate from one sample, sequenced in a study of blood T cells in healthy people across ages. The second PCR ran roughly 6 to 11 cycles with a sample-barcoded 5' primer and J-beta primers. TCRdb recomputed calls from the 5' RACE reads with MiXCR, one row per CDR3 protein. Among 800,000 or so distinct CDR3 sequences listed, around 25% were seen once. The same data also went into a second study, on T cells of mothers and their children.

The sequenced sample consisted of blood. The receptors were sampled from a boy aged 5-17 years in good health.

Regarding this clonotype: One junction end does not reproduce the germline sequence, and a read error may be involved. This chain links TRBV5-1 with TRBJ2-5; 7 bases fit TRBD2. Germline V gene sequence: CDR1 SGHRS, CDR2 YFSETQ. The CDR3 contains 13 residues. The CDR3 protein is CATSAGVQGTQYF. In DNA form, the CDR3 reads TGCGCCACCTCGGCGGGAGTCCAAGGGACCCAGTACTTC. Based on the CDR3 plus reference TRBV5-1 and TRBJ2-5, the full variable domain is KAGVTQTPRYLIKTRGQQVTLSCSPISGHRSVSWYQQTPGQGLQFLFEYFSETQRNKGNFPGRFSGRQFSNSRSEMNVSTLELGDSALYLCATSAGVQGTQYFGPGTRLLVL.

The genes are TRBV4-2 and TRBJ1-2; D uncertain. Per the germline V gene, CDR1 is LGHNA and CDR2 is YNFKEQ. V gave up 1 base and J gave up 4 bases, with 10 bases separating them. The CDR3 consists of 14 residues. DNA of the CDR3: TGTGCCAGCAGCCAAGTTGGGAGTGGCTATGGCTACACCTTC. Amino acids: CASSQVGSGYGYTF.

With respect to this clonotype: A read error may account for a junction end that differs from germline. The DNA of the CDR3 is TGCGCCAGCACTGACAGATCCTACGAGCAGTACTTC. Translation: CASTDRSYEQYF. V gene TRBV2 combines with J gene TRBJ2-5; maybe TRBD1 (5 bases). TRBJ2-7 matches the DNA end more closely, so the J call is doubtful. Germline V CDR1 and CDR2: SNHLY, FYNNEI. The CDR3 length is 12 residues.

CDR3 coding DNA: TGCAGTGCTAGAGGGCCGGGACAGGGGACATTAGGCACTGAAGCTTTCTTT. Its translation: CSARGPGQGTLGTEAFF. The chain couples TRBV20-1 to TRBJ1-1; TRBD1 aligns across 10 bases. The trim removed 1 base at V and 4 bases at J, leaving 12 bases unmatched. Germline V gives CDR1 DFQATT, CDR2 SNEGSKA (reference sequence). This CDR3 spans 17 amino acids.

The CDR3 bases are TGTGCCATCAGTGAGTGGACTAGCGGGAGTACAGATACGCAGTATTTT. The encoded protein is CAISEWTSGSTDTQYF. The rearrangement uses TRBV10-3 and TRBJ2-3; 13 bases are shared with TRBD2. CDR1 is ENHRY, CDR2 SYGVKD, per germline. The J segment lost 3 bases and the V segment lost 1 base, leaving 1 base of the junction unmatched. This CDR3 contains 16 residues.

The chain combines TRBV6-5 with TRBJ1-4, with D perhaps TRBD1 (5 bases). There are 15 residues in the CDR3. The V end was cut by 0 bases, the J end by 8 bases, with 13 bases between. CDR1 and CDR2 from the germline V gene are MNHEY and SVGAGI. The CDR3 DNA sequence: TGTGCCAGCAGTTACTCTGCAGGGAGTGACGAAAAACTGTTTTTT. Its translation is CASSYSAGSDEKLFF.